The sequence of this TCR beta chain was determined in a study of PD-1 blockade in classical Hodgkin lymphoma. Findings and caveats of the study: Complete responders' baseline diversity resembled that of newly diagnosed patients. Newly diagnosed patients were reported to start with lower TCR diversity than healthy donors. There remain no defined causes for the repertoire differences, which possibly reflect disease activity or prior therapy.

Repertoires were generated with immunoSEQ multiplex PCR, while TCRdb's copy carries only in-frame clones and drops some. The profile shows 20,000 to 25,000 clones, around 81% of them singletons. This clone was seen only a few times. Its antigen is unidentified. Unmatched junction bases numbered 9, after V lost 5 bases and J lost 2 bases. Germline V gene lookup returns CDR1 LNHDA and CDR2 SQIVND (reference sequence). The CDR3 is made up of 16 amino acids. After autologous stem cell transplantation all patients relapsed, and prior brentuximab vedotin exposure differed between cohorts. The clonotype originates from a human donor with classical Hodgkin lymphoma. This rearrangement joins TRBV19 to TRBJ1-5; 7 bases are shared with TRBD1. The sample was peripheral blood mononuclear cells (PBMCs), taken before the second cycle of nivolumab. Here the CDR3 DNA reads TGTGCCAGTAGTGAAACAGGGGCGGGAGGCAATCAGCCCCAGCATTTT. Protein sequence: CASSETGAGGNQPQHF.